This is a list of T cell receptor beta chains from one sample in a study of tumor-infiltrating lymphocytes in oesophageal squamous cell carcinoma. TCRdb reanalysed the PCR reads using MiXCR and keeps one entry per CDR3 protein. This table has approximately 9,600 distinct CDR3 sequences, around 54% appearing once. Sequencing was performed on esophageal tumor tissue. The source of these receptors is a female donor with esophageal squamous cell carcinoma. Both conserved end residues are part of each CDR3. Fields, in order: D gene, V gene, J gene, clone size, CDR3 protein, CDR3 DNA. D genes are given only for firm matches. Clone size is shown for a subset of rows, as once, few, many or a class of expanded clone.

.,TRBV12-3/TRBV12-4,TRBJ1-4,.,CASSATGTASEKLFF,TGTGCCAGCAGTGCGACCGGGACGGCCAGCGAAAAACTGTTTTTT
.,TRBV5-8,TRBJ2-5,.,CASSFRGRGQETQYF,TGTGCCAGCAGCTTCCGCGGCAGGGGCCAAGAGACCCAGTACTTC
.,TRBV28,TRBJ1-2,.,CASTGQTNYGYTF,TGTGCCAGCACCGGACAGACTAACTATGGCTACACCTTC
TRBD1,TRBV7-6,TRBJ2-1,.,CASRRQGYNEQFF,TGTGCCAGCAGACGACAGGGGTACAATGAGCAGTTCTTC
.,TRBV6-1,TRBJ2-5,few,CASSFPAGKAQETQYF,TGTGCCAGCAGTTTCCCAGCAGGGAAGGCTCAAGAGACCCAGTACTTC
.,TRBV20-1,TRBJ2-1,.,CSAPGSSYNEQFF,TGCAGTGCTCCCGGGAGCTCCTACAATGAGCAGTTCTTC
.,TRBV7-2,TRBJ2-3,medium-sized,CASSFGLAGTDTQYF,TGTGCCAGCAGCTTCGGACTTGCCGGCACAGATACGCAGTATTTT
.,TRBV6-1,TRBJ1-1,.,CASSEEGGGEAFF,TGTGCCAGCAGTGAAGAAGGGGGAGGTGAAGCTTTCTTT
.,TRBV7-3,TRBJ1-1,.,CASTGRGAFF,TGTGCCAGCACCGGCCGTGGAGCTTTCTTT
.,TRBV7-6,TRBJ2-7,few,CASSVAGSGSYEQYF,TGTGCCAGCAGCGTTGCCGGCTCGGGCTCCTACGAGCAGTACTTC
.,TRBV10-2,TRBJ2-7,.,CASSLGVAYEQYF,TGCGCCAGCAGTCTAGGTGTAGCCTACGAGCAGTACTTC
TRBD2,TRBV7-2,TRBJ2-1,few,CASSRFVVTSANNEQFF,TGTGCCAGCAGCCGTTTTGTTGTGACTAGCGCAAACAATGAGCAGTTCTTC
TRBD2,TRBV7-2,TRBJ2-5,.,CASSLGLAGTQETQYF,TGTGCCAGCAGCTTAGGTCTAGCGGGAACTCAAGAGACCCAGTACTTC
TRBD1,TRBV7-8,TRBJ2-1,.,CASSLDRQAEQFF,TGTGCCAGCAGCTTGGACAGGCAGGCTGAGCAGTTCTTC
.,TRBV7-3,TRBJ2-1,.,CASSTSFNTEAFF,TGTGCCAGCAGCACTTCCTTCAACACTGAAGCTTTCTTC
TRBD2,TRBV10-3,TRBJ2-1,medium-sized,CAIKMREDMSSNEQFF,TGTGCCATCAAGATGCGGGAGGACATGTCGAGCAATGAGCAGTTCTTC
.,TRBV5-1,TRBJ2-1,.,CASSLGGLQFF,TGCGCCAGCAGCTTGGGGGGCCTCCAGTTCTTC
.,TRBV11-3,TRBJ2-1,.,CASSLDSFYNEQFF,TGTGCCAGCAGCTTAGACAGTTTTTACAATGAGCAGTTCTTC
TRBD1,TRBV6-1,TRBJ2-3,.,CAIDRGSDTQYF,TGTGCCATTGACAGGGGGAGCGATACGCAGTATTTT
.,TRBV30,TRBJ1-3,.,CAWRRVASGNTIYF,TGTGCCTGGAGGAGGGTGGCCTCTGGAAACACCATATATTTT
TRBD2,TRBV27,TRBJ2-1,.,CASTIRTSGRDEQFF,TGTGCCAGCACCATAAGGACTAGCGGGAGGGATGAGCAGTTCTTC
TRBD2,TRBV7-2,TRBJ2-4,.,CASSPHVAGVAKNIQYF,TGTGCCAGCAGCCCGCACGTAGCGGGAGTAGCCAAAAACATTCAGTACTTC